What follows is one T cell receptor (beta chain) and its context. This specimen belongs to a study of blood T cell repertoires in COVID-19. Whole-study context: The samples span acute and convalescent COVID-19 from the United States, Italy and Spain. From T cells, B-cell-depleted T cells, or PBMCs came the material, which was cDNA or gDNA.

Profiling relied on immunoSEQ multiplex PCR, and the TCRdb table lists in-frame clones only, not all of them. Of 220,000 or so clones listed, approximately 81% are singletons. The germline V gene encodes CDR1 MNHEY and CDR2 SMNVEV (reference sequence). This CDR3 is 14 amino acids long. Trimming cost V 1 base and J 4 bases, with 10 bases left between them. The chain combines TRBV27 with TRBJ1-2, with D unclear. The receptor was isolated from a man aged 25 to 40 with active or convalescent COVID-19. The source material was peripheral blood. CDR3 protein: CASSLLGGSYGYTF. The CDR3 DNA reads TGTGCCAGCAGTTTATTGGGCGGGAGCTATGGCTACACCTTC.